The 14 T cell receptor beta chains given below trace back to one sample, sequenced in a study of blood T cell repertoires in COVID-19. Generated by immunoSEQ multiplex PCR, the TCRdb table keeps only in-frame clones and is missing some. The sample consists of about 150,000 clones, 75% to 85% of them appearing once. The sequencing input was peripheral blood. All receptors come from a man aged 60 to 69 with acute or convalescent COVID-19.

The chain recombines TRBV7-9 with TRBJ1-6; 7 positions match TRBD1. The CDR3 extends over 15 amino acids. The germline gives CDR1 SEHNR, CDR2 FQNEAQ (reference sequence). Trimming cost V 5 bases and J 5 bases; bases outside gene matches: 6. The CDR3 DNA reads TGTGCCAGCAGCGCGCAGGGGGTTGATAATTCACCCCTCCACTTT. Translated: CASSAQGVDNSPLHF.

This chain's CDR3 is CASSYQVGGGANVLTF. DNA of the CDR3: TGTGCCAGCAGTTACCAAGTGGGGGGTGGGGCCAACGTCCTGACTTTC. The chain is built from TRBV6-6 and TRBJ2-6; possible D gene TRBD2, 6 bases. Germline CDR1 reads MNHNY; CDR2 reads SVGAGI (reference sequence). The CDR3 is made up of 16 amino acids. V was cut by 2 bases and J by 3 bases, with 11 bases left in between.

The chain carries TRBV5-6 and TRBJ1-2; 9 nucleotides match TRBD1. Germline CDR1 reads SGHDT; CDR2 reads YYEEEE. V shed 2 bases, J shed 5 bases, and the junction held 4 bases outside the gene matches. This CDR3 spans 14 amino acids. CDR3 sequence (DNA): TGTGCCAGCAGCTTATTACAGGGGGCATATGGCTACACCTTC. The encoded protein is CASSLLQGAYGYTF. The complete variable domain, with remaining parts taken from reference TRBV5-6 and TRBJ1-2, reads DAGVTQSPTHLIKTRGQQVTLRCSPKSGHDTVSWYQQALGQGPQFIFQYYEEEERQRGNFPDRFSGHQFPNYSSELNVNALLLGDSALYLCASSLLQGAYGYTFGSGTRLTVV.

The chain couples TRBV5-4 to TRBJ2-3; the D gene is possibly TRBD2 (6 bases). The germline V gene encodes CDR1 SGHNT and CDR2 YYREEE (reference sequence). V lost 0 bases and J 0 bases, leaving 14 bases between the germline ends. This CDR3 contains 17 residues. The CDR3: CASSLAYSGPSTDTQYF. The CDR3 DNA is TGTGCCAGCAGCTTGGCCTACAGCGGGCCTAGCACAGATACGCAGTATTTT.

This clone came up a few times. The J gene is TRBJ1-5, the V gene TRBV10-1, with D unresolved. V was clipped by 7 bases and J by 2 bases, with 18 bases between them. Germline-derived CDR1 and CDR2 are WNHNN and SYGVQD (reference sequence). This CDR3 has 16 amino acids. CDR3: CASTLFGGMGNQPQHF. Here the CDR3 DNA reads TGCGCCAGCACCCTATTCGGAGGGATGGGCAATCAGCCCCAGCATTTT.

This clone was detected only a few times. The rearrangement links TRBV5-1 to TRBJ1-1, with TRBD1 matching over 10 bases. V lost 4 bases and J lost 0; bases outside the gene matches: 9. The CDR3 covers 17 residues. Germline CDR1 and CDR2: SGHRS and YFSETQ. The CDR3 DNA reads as TGCGCCAGCAGCCCGGGACAGGGGACGATAATGAACACTGAAGCTTTCTTT. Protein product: CASSPGQGTIMNTEAFF.

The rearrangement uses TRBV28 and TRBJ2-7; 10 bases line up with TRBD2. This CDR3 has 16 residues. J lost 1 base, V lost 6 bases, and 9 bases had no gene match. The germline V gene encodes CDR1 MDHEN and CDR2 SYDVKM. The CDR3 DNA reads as TGTGCCAGCAGAGGAACTAGCGGGGCTGATTCCTACGAGCAGTACTTC. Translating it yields CASRGTSGADSYEQYF.

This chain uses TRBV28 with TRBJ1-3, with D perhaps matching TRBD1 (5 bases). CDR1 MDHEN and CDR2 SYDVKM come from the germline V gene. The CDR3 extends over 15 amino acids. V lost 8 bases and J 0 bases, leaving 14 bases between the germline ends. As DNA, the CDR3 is TGTGCCAGCCGCTCACAGGTGACCTCTGGAAACACCATATATTTT. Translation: CASRSQVTSGNTIYF.

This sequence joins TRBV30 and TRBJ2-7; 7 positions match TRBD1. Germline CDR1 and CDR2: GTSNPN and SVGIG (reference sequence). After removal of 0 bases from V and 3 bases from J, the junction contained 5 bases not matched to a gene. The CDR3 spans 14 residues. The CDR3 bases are TGTGCCTGGAGTGTAGGGGGCTGGATCTACGAGCAGTACTTC. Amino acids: CAWSVGGWIYEQYF.

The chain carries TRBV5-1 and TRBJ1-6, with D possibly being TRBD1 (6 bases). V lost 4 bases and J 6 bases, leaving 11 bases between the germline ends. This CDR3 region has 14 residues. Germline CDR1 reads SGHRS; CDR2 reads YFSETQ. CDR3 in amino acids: CASSIQGANSPLHF. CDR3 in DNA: TGCGCCAGCAGCATACAGGGAGCTAATTCACCCCTCCACTTT.

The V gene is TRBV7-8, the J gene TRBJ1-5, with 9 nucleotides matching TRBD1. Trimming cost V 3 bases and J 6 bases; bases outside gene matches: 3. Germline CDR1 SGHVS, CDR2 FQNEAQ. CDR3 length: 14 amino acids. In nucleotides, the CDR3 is TGTGCCAGCAGCTTGGGGACAGGGAGTCAGCCCCAGCATTTT. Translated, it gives CASSLGTGSQPQHF. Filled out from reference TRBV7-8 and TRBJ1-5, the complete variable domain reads GAGVSQSPRYKVAKRGQDVALRCDPISGHVSLFWYQQALGQGPEFLTYFQNEAQLDKSGLPSDRFFAERPEGSVSTLKIQRTQQEDSAVYLCASSLGTGSQPQHFGDGTRLSIL.

The CDR3 loop reads CASSDTGIRAEKLFF. The CDR3 DNA follows: TGTGCCAGCAGTGACACCGGGATCCGGGCTGAAAAACTGTTTTTT. This chain uses TRBV6-1 with TRBJ1-4; D not resolved. The CDR3 consists of 15 residues. Germline CDR1 and CDR2: MNHNS and SASEGT. The V gene lost 3 bases and the J gene lost 7 bases, with 15 bases spanning the gap.

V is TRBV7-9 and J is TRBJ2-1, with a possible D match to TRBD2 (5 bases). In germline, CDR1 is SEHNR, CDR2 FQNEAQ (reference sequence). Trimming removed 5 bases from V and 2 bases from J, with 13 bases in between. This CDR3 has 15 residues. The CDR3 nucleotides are TGTGCCAGCAGCCCCCGTAGCGCGACCTACAATGAGCAGTTCTTC. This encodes CASSPRSATYNEQFF.

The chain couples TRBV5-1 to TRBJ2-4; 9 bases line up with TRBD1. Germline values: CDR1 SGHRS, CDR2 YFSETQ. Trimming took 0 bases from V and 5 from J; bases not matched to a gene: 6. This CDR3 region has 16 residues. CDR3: CASSLAVGQGQNIQYF. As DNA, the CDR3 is TGCGCCAGCAGCTTGGCCGTGGGACAGGGTCAAAACATTCAGTACTTC.